Below, 19 T cell receptor beta chains from the same sample are listed, as sequenced in a study of blood T cell repertoires in COVID-19. Sequencing used immunoSEQ multiplex PCR; TCRdb keeps in-frame clones, though not all of them. The sample holds 75,000 to 95,000 clones, around four fifths seen once. Sample: peripheral blood. The source of these receptors is a man older than 75 with active or convalescent COVID-19.

The chain combines TRBV28 with TRBJ1-6, with TRBD1 matching over 9 bases. CDR1 is MDHEN, CDR2 SYDVKM, per germline. The V and J ends lost 8 bases and 7 bases, in that order; junction bases with no gene match: 6. The CDR3 sequence is 14 residues long. The CDR3 bases are TGTGCCAGCGCCGGGACAGGGAAAAATTCACCCCTCCACTTT. Translated, it gives CASAGTGKNSPLHF. Variable domain in full (rest from reference TRBV28 and TRBJ1-6): DVKVTQSSRYLVKRTGEKVFLECVQDMDHENMFWYRQDPGLGLRLIYFSYDVKMKEKGDIPEGYSVSREKKERFSLILESASTNQTSMYLCASAGTGKNSPLHFGNGTRLTVT.

The V gene is TRBV21-1, the J gene TRBJ2-7; TRBD2 is the table's D call and was not checked against the DNA. TRBV21-1 has pseudogene status. The CDR3 sequence is 12 residues long. The CDR3 DNA reads TGTGCCACCCCTCCGGGACTAGAAGTGCAGTACGTC. Protein: CATPPGLEVQYV.

Points on this clone: The sample contains more than one DNA sequence encoding this CDR3. The chain has TRBV3-1 (or the pseudogene TRBV3-2) and TRBJ2-1; 10 positions match TRBD2. The CDR3 has 15 residues. The V segment lost 1 base and the J segment 5 bases; nucleotides outside the gene matches: 2. Germline-derived CDR1 and CDR2 are LGHDT and YNNKEL (reference sequence). The CDR3 DNA is TGTGCCAGCAGCCAAGGACTAGCGGGTAACAATGAGCAGTTCTTC. Translated: CASSQGLAGNNEQFF.

V usage is TRBV28 and J usage is TRBJ2-4; D perhaps matches TRBD2 (7 bases). The CDR3 runs 17 residues. CDR1 and CDR2 (germline): MDHEN, SYDVKM. Trimming took off 4 bases at V and 0 bases at J, with 16 bases between the two ends. The CDR3 nucleotides read TGTGCCAGCAGTTCGATTTTAGGGGGGGTAGCCAAAAACATTCAGTACTTC. This translates into CASSSILGGVAKNIQYF.

This sequence joins TRBV19 and TRBJ1-2; D uncertain. Germline loops: CDR1 LNHDA, CDR2 SQIVND (reference sequence). The CDR3 spans 15 residues. The V gene lost 3 bases and the J gene lost 0 bases, with 11 bases spanning the gap. The CDR3 DNA sequence: TGTGCCAGTAGTATCCTAGGGAGAACTAACTATGGCTACACCTTC. Amino acid sequence: CASSILGRTNYGYTF.

J is TRBJ2-1 and V is TRBV27, with D uncertain. There are 15 residues in the CDR3. V was shortened by 5 bases and J by 0 bases, with 11 bases between the two germline ends. Germline V gene sequence: CDR1 MNHEY, CDR2 SMNVEV (reference sequence). In nucleotides, the CDR3 is TGTGCCAGCAGTCCACATGTCACCTCCTACAATGAGCAGTTCTTC. Translation gives CASSPHVTSYNEQFF.

This clone showed up just a few times. CDR3 coding DNA: TGTGCCAGCACCCACTACGAGCAGTACGTC. Its protein is CASTHYEQYV. The genes are TRBV6-5 and TRBJ2-7, with unresolved D. Trimming stripped 7 bases from V and 3 bases from J, with 4 bases between. Looked up from germline, CDR1 is MNHEY and CDR2 is SVGAGI. CDR3 length equals 10 residues.

V is TRBV12-3 or TRBV12-4 and J is TRBJ2-3; D is undetermined. Trimming left V 6 bases short and J 1 base short, with 8 bases between. The CDR3 spans 13 residues. This chain's CDR3 is CASRATGTDTQYF. As DNA, the CDR3 is TGTGCCAGCAGAGCAACGGGCACAGATACGCAGTATTTT.

The rearrangement uses TRBV6-2 or TRBV6-3 and TRBJ1-1; TRBD1 matches 9 bases. The V and J ends lost 6 bases and 7 bases, in that order; junction bases with no gene match: 12. The CDR3 consists of 15 residues. Germline loops: CDR1 MNHEY, CDR2 SVGEGT. The CDR3 region is CASSPGTGWFVEAFF. For the CDR3, the DNA is TGTGCCAGCAGCCCAGGGACAGGGTGGTTCGTTGAAGCTTTCTTT.

Concerning this clone: Since the CDR3 does not end with the conserved phenylalanine or tryptophan, this likely comes from a read error. The DNA is omitted, as the CDR3 cannot be located on it reliably, and the CDR3 follows TCRdb's listing. The chain employs TRBV7-8 and TRBJ2-7; the table's D call, TRBD2, has no DNA check behind it. Germline CDR1 and CDR2: SGHVS and FQNEAQ. The CDR3 region is 13 residues in length, termini included. CDR3 sequence reads: CASSLLTSGGASL.

This chain joins TRBV24-1 and TRBJ1-1; D unresolved. CDR1 is KGHDR, CDR2 SFDVKD, per germline. V lost 4 bases and J lost 1, with 12 bases in between. This CDR3 has 15 amino acids. CDR3 DNA: TGTGCCACCAGTGACAGCGGCCCTGCGAACACTGAAGCTTTCTTT. Amino acids: CATSDSGPANTEAFF.

V gene TRBV5-1 combines with J gene TRBJ2-2; TRBD2 matches 9 bases. The CDR3 totals 17 residues. Trimming at V came to 3 bases and at J to 3 bases, leaving 9 bases not matched to a gene. Germline values: CDR1 SGHRS, CDR2 YFSETQ. DNA for the CDR3: TGCGCCAGCAGCTCGAGAGCGGGGGGCGGGGACACCGGGGAGCTGTTTTTT. It specifies CASSSRAGGGDTGELFF.

V usage is TRBV4-1 and J usage is TRBJ2-7, with TRBD2 as a possible D gene (6 bases). CDR3 size: 15 residues. With 1 base removed from V and 3 bases from J, the gap between germline ends came to 13 bases. Germline CDR1 reads MGHRA; CDR2 reads YSYEKL. Here the CDR3 DNA reads TGCGCCAGCAGCCAAGCACCCGGAGGGGTCTACGAGCAGTACGTC. It encodes CASSQAPGGVYEQYV.

Points on this clone: This specimen includes other DNA sequences encoding the same CDR3. The gene calls are TRBV5-1 and TRBJ2-5, with 8 positions matching TRBD1. The CDR3 is made up of 15 amino acids. CDR1 SGHRS and CDR2 YFSETQ come from the germline V gene. With V trimmed by 4 bases and J by 5 bases, 10 bases remained unmatched. The CDR3 region is CASSQRTGRGETQYF. DNA of the CDR3: TGCGCCAGCAGCCAACGGACAGGGCGTGGTGAGACCCAGTACTTC.

The gene calls are TRBV6-6 and TRBJ2-2, with 7 bases that match TRBD1. This CDR3 is 15 amino acids long. Trimming took 7 bases from V and 3 from J; bases not matched to a gene: 8. Germline V gene lookup returns CDR1 MNHNY and CDR2 SVGAGI (reference sequence). The CDR3 spells CASKIGTADTGELFF. Written as DNA, the CDR3 is TGTGCCAGCAAGATAGGGACAGCGGACACCGGGGAGCTGTTTTTT.

The chain links TRBV6-5 to TRBJ1-2; tentative D call: TRBD1 (5 bases). V was clipped by 6 bases and J by 0 bases, with 14 bases between them. Germline V gene sequence: CDR1 MNHEY, CDR2 SVGAGI. This CDR3 is 15 amino acids long. Written as DNA, the CDR3 is TGTGCCAGCAGCCCCGACAGAACAGCTAACTATGGCTACACCTTC. Amino acid sequence: CASSPDRTANYGYTF.

The rearrangement links TRBV12-5 to TRBJ1-3, with D tentatively TRBD1 (6 bases). V lost 5 bases and J 0 bases, leaving 14 bases between the germline ends. The germline gives CDR1 LGHNT, CDR2 FRNRAP. This CDR3 is built from 16 residues. The CDR3 DNA sequence: TGTGCTAGTGGTCTCCGACAGGCCCTCTCTGGAAACACCATATATTTT. Amino acids: CASGLRQALSGNTIYF.

The chain has TRBV3-1 (or the pseudogene TRBV3-2) and TRBJ1-1; maybe TRBD1 (5 bases). Germline lookup yields CDR1 LGHDT and CDR2 YNNKEL (reference sequence). V was clipped by 2 bases and J by 7 bases, with 11 bases between them. There are 13 residues in the CDR3. The CDR3 coding sequence is TGTGCCAGCAGCCAATGGGGCGAGAATGAAGCTTTCTTT. Translating gives CASSQWGENEAFF.

To note about this clone: This same CDR3 is encoded by further DNA sequences in the sample. V usage is TRBV5-1 and J usage is TRBJ2-2; D might be TRBD1 (6 bases). V lost 4 bases to trimming and J lost 6 bases, with 13 bases between them. Germline assignment: CDR1 SGHRS and CDR2 YFSETQ. This CDR3 is 14 amino acids long. For the CDR3, the DNA is TGCGCCAGCAGCCTGCTACAGGGATCCGGGGAGCTGTTTTTT. Amino acids: CASSLLQGSGELFF.